The subject of this entry is one T cell receptor (beta chain). Methods used by the authors: For nucleated cells, counts were estimated from reference gene primer amplification. The protocol was immunoSEQ multiplex PCR, while the TCRdb copy is restricted to in-frame clones and leaves out a portion. The DNA gave D and trimming, while V, J and clone size come from that table. The sample has about 110,000 clones, around 91% seen once. The sample comes from a study of blood T cell repertoires in COVID-19. Study in general: COVID-19 samples, acute and convalescent, were from the United States, Italy and Spain. PBMCs, B-cell-depleted T cells, or T cells were the source of the cDNA or gDNA that made up the material.

Germline CDR1 MGHRA, CDR2 YSYEKL. Trimming removed 1 base at V and 9 bases at J, with 12 bases between. CDR3 length: 13 amino acids. The chain employs TRBV4-1 and TRBJ1-2; D is ambiguous. The receptor was derived from a woman aged 80 or over with acute or convalescent COVID-19. The sample was peripheral blood. The CDR3 loop is CASSQGLDNSYTF. CDR3 sequence (DNA): TGCGCCAGCAGCCAAGGACTAGACAACAGCTACACCTTC.